This record concerns one T cell receptor beta chain sequence. What it binds is unknown. The sample originates from a study of T cell responses to AZD1222 COVID-19 vaccine. Notes on the study in general: With two AZD1222 doses given, Spike-specific TCR breadth and depth both rose. Only five or six AZD1222 recipients were seropositive at baseline.

The assay was immunoSEQ multiplex PCR, and TCRdb's table has in-frame clones only and misses some. The sample consists of roughly 120,000 clones, roughly 90% of them appearing once. With 7 bases removed from V and 0 bases from J, the gap between germline ends came to 12 bases. CDR1 is SGHRS and CDR2 is YFSETQ in the germline V gene. This CDR3 comprises 14 residues. V is TRBV5-1 and J is TRBJ2-3; unclear D gene. The receptor was derived from an adult who received the AZD1222 COVID-19 vaccine. The source material was peripheral blood, sampled 28 days after the second AZD1222 dose. CDR3 amino acids: CASGLRESTDTQYF. CDR3 nucleotide sequence: TGCGCCAGCGGTCTTAGGGAAAGCACAGATACGCAGTATTTT.